This is a list of T cell receptor beta chains from one sample in a study of T cell responses to AZD1222 COVID-19 vaccine. Assay: immunoSEQ multiplex PCR; the TCRdb copy retains only in-frame clones and omits some. The data show more than 95,000 clones, over 70% seen once. The specimen was peripheral blood, collected on day 0 of AZD1222 vaccination. The source is an adult in good health. Each CDR3 is given with its conserved first and last residue. Fields, in order: D gene, clone size, V gene, J gene, CDR3 protein, CDR3 DNA. The D gene is left open where the match is weak. Clone size is shown for a subset of rows, as once, few, many or a class of expanded clone.

.	once	TRBV19	TRBJ1-1	CASSIQGTEAFF	TGTGCCAGTAGTATACAGGGGACTGAAGCTTTCTTT
.	.	TRBV6-5	TRBJ1-4	CASSYTEATNEKLFF	TGTGCCAGCAGTTACACCGAAGCAACTAATGAAAAACTGTTTTTT
.	once	TRBV18	TRBJ2-5	CASSPAVALQETQYF	TGTGCCAGCTCACCCGCCGTGGCACTCCAAGAGACCCAGTACTTC
TRBD1	.	TRBV19	TRBJ1-2	CASSIDPGTGPYGYTF	TGTGCCAGTAGTATAGACCCGGGGACAGGGCCCTATGGCTACACCTTC
.	.	TRBV11-2	TRBJ1-4	CASSPGLNEKLFF	TGTGCCAGCAGCCCAGGGTTAAATGAAAAACTGTTTTTT
TRBD1	.	TRBV12-3/TRBV12-4	TRBJ1-1	CASSSQGGEAFF	TGTGCCAGCAGTTCACAGGGGGGTGAAGCTTTCTTT
TRBD2	.	TRBV7-2	TRBJ2-5	CASSTPGTSGRETQYF	TGTGCCAGCAGCACACCCGGGACTAGCGGGAGGGAGACCCAGTACTTC
TRBD2	.	TRBV18	TRBJ2-5	CASSPQAGGFQETQYF	TGTGCCAGCTCACCACAAGCGGGGGGATTCCAAGAGACCCAGTACTTC
TRBD1	.	TRBV19	TRBJ2-2	CAGRTGNTGELFF	TGTGCCGGTAGGACAGGGAACACCGGGGAGCTGTTTTTT
.	.	TRBV7-6	TRBJ2-5	CASSLAKQETQYF	TGTGCCAGCAGCTTAGCGAAGCAAGAGACCCAGTACTTC
TRBD2	.	TRBV6-4	TRBJ2-3	CARLTRLAGVRDTQYF	TGTGCCAGATTGACGAGGCTAGCGGGAGTTAGAGATACGCAGTATTTT
.	.	TRBV19	TRBJ1-4	CASSIADSVNEKLFF	TGTGCCAGTAGTATAGCGGACAGCGTTAATGAAAAACTGTTTTTT
.	.	TRBV28	TRBJ2-4	CASRSQTALAKNIQYF	TGTGCCAGCAGGAGCCAGACGGCGCTAGCCAAAAACATTCAGTACTTC
.	.	TRBV6-6	TRBJ1-2	CASSPPVVSSRILNYGYTF	TGTGCCAGCAGTCCCCCTGTAGTTTCTTCACGGATACTCAACTATGGCTACACCTTC
.	.	TRBV4-2	TRBJ2-7	CASSQELREQYF	TGTGCCAGCAGCCAAGAACTTCGTGAGCAGTACTTC
TRBD1	few	TRBV7-6	TRBJ1-2	CASSLGQGSYGYTF	TGTGCCAGCAGCTTAGGACAGGGTTCCTATGGCTACACCTTC
TRBD1	few	TRBV3-1/TRBV3-2	TRBJ1-3	CASSQGDRGHVGNTIYF	TGTGCCAGCAGCCAAGGGGACAGGGGGCACGTTGGAAACACCATATATTTT
TRBD1	.	TRBV2	TRBJ2-7	CASTPQGVQSYEQYF	TGTGCCAGCACCCCACAGGGGGTCCAATCCTACGAGCAGTACTTC
.	.	TRBV3-1/TRBV3-2	TRBJ1-2	CASSQGRGDGYTF	TGTGCCAGCAGCCAAGGGCGGGGAGATGGCTACACCTTC
.	.	TRBV14	TRBJ1-1	CASSRPTAGSEAFF	TGTGCCAGCAGCCGACCTACTGCAGGGTCTGAAGCTTTCTTT
.	.	TRBV23-1	TRBJ1-1	CASSQRGNPAFF	TGCGCCAGCAGTCAGAGGGGTAACCCAGCTTTCTTT
TRBD2	.	TRBV18	TRBJ2-7	CASSGTSGGPYEQYF	TGTGCCAGCTCAGGGACTAGCGGGGGACCCTACGAGCAGTACTTC
TRBD1	.	TRBV4-3	TRBJ1-1	CASSQEGRGLSEAFF	TGCGCCAGCAGCCAAGAAGGCAGGGGGCTTAGTGAAGCTTTCTTT
TRBD1	.	TRBV5-1	TRBJ2-7	CASSPGTGFNEQYF	TGCGCCAGCAGTCCCGGGACAGGGTTTAACGAGCAGTACTTC
.	.	TRBV30	TRBJ1-3	CAWSETDTGNTIYF	TGTGCCTGGAGTGAAACAGATACTGGAAACACCATATATTTT
TRBD2	.	TRBV9	TRBJ2-2	CASSAERTSGYTGELFF	TGTGCCAGCAGCGCCGAGAGGACTAGCGGGTACACCGGGGAGCTGTTTTTT
TRBD1	.	TRBV24-1	TRBJ1-5	CATSGGAGQNQPQHF	TGTGCCACCAGTGGGGGAGCGGGACAGAATCAGCCCCAGCATTTT
.	.	TRBV11-3	TRBJ1-3	CASSLFMGNTIYF	TGTGCCAGCAGCTTATTCATGGGAAACACCATATATTTT
.	.	TRBV19	TRBJ2-7	CASSIGLTVSREQYF	TGTGCCAGTAGCATAGGGTTGACAGTTAGTCGCGAGCAGTACTTC
.	.	TRBV6-5	TRBJ1-5	CASSPGAAGNQPQHF	TGTGCCAGCAGTCCGGGGGCTGCGGGTAATCAGCCCCAGCATTTT
TRBD1	.	TRBV18	TRBJ1-2	CASSPDRDYGYTF	TGTGCCAGCTCACCCGACAGGGACTATGGCTACACCTTC
TRBD2	.	TRBV27	TRBJ2-1	CASSRTSGRNEQFF	TGTGCCAGCAGCAGGACTAGCGGGAGGAATGAGCAGTTCTTC
TRBD2	.	TRBV3-1/TRBV3-2	TRBJ2-1	CASSQGGLAVNEQFF	TGTGCCAGCAGCCAAGGGGGACTAGCGGTCAATGAGCAGTTCTTC
.	.	TRBV12-3/TRBV12-4	TRBJ1-2	CASRPGTRGYTF	TGTGCCAGCAGACCCGGGACGCGTGGCTACACCTTC
.	.	TRBV7-2	TRBJ1-2	CASRWAPRPGYTF	TGTGCCAGCAGATGGGCCCCCAGACCGGGCTACACCTTC
.	.	TRBV7-9	TRBJ1-5	CASSLVGVVNQPQHF	TGTGCCAGCAGCTTAGTAGGGGTCGTGAATCAGCCCCAGCATTTT
.	.	TRBV9	TRBJ2-7	CASSVESYEQYF	TGTGCCAGCAGCGTAGAGTCCTACGAGCAGTACTTC
.	.	TRBV16	TRBJ1-3	CASSPWQGTGNTIYF	TGTGCCAGCAGCCCGTGGCAGGGTACGGGAAACACCATATATTTT
TRBD2	.	TRBV11-1	TRBJ2-7	CASSQSSGSSYEQYF	TGTGCCAGCAGCCAATCTAGCGGGAGCTCCTACGAGCAGTACTTC
TRBD1	.	TRBV3-1/TRBV3-2	TRBJ1-1	CASSQRDSGNTEAFF	TGTGCCAGCAGCCAACGGGACAGCGGGAACACTGAAGCTTTCTTT
.	.	TRBV12-3/TRBV12-4	TRBJ1-2	CASRNETRSGYTF	TGTGCCAGCAGAAATGAAACCAGGAGTGGCTACACCTTC
.	.	TRBV15	TRBJ2-5	CATSRARGLQETQYF	TGTGCCACCAGCAGGGCCCGGGGACTCCAAGAGACCCAGTACTTC
TRBD2	.	TRBV7-2	TRBJ2-3	CASSLNSGGDTQYF	TGTGCCAGCAGCTTAAATAGCGGGGGAGATACGCAGTATTTT
.	.	TRBV19	TRBJ1-6	CASGALYNSPLHF	TGTGCCAGTGGCGCGTTATATAATTCACCCCTCCACTTT
TRBD2	.	TRBV7-8	TRBJ2-1	CASSNSGTSYNEQFF	TGTGCCAGCAGCAATAGCGGGACATCCTACAATGAGCAGTTCTTC
.	once	TRBV27	TRBJ1-5	CASSFGGESNQPQHF	TGTGCCAGCAGTTTTGGGGGCGAGAGCAATCAGCCCCAGCATTTT
.	.	TRBV6-5	TRBJ2-5	CASSIRGGETQYF	TGTGCCAGCAGTATCCGGGGCGGAGAGACCCAGTACTTC
.	.	TRBV5-4	TRBJ1-2	CASSLAGGNGYGYTF	TGTGCCAGCAGCTTGGCTGGGGGGAATGGCTATGGCTACACCTTC
TRBD1	.	TRBV6-5	TRBJ2-5	CASRTGGQETQYF	TGTGCCAGCAGAACAGGGGGTCAAGAGACCCAGTACTTC
.	.	TRBV7-9	TRBJ1-3	CASSISVQGENTIYF	TGTGCCAGCAGCATATCCGTACAGGGAGAAAACACCATATATTTT
.	.	TRBV18	TRBJ2-7	CASSLGDYEQYF	TGTGCCAGCTCATTGGGGGACTACGAGCAGTACTTC
.	.	TRBV28	TRBJ1-3	CASSIQGQRNTIYF	TGTGCCAGCAGTATACAGGGTCAGAGAAACACCATATATTTT
TRBD2	.	TRBV3-1/TRBV3-2	TRBJ2-4	CASSPTGTSGRGAKNIQYF	TGTGCCAGCAGCCCAACCGGGACTAGCGGGAGGGGAGCCAAAAACATTCAGTACTTC